The 28 T cell receptor beta chains in this list originate from one sample, sequenced in a study of siplizumab effects on memory and regulatory T cells. Libraries were prepared by immunoSEQ multiplex PCR; TCRdb keeps only in-frame clonotypes and omits some of them. The sample includes 100,000 or so clones, around 92% of them seen just once. What was sequenced was Tregs sorted from blood. All receptors come from a human donor in good health.

The V gene is TRBV6-8, the J gene TRBJ1-3; D ambiguous. CDR3 length equals 15 residues. Germline V CDR1 and CDR2: MNHGY, SAAAGT. Trimming removed 6 bases from V and 0 bases from J, with 12 bases in between. The CDR3 loop is CASRSLRPSGNTIYF. The CDR3 nucleotides read TGTGCCAGCAGGTCTTTAAGACCCTCTGGAAACACCATATATTTT.

The CDR3 sequence: CASSIQAGGPGNSYNEQFF. CDR3 in DNA: TGTGCCAGTAGTATCCAAGCGGGAGGGCCGGGCAACTCCTACAATGAGCAGTTCTTC. This chain uses TRBV19 with TRBJ2-1; 10 bases are a match to TRBD2. Germline CDR1 reads LNHDA; CDR2 reads SQIVND (reference sequence). The CDR3 contains 19 residues. The J segment lost 0 bases and the V segment lost 3 bases, leaving 11 bases of the junction unmatched.

The rearrangement links TRBV7-3 to TRBJ2-5; D is perhaps TRBD2 (5 bases). The CDR3 sequence is 13 residues long. Trimming cost V 5 bases and J 5 bases, with 12 bases left between them. Germline V gives CDR1 SGHTA, CDR2 FQGTGA. CDR3 residues: CASSQISGETQYF. The CDR3 DNA reads TGTGCCAGCAGCCAAATTTCGGGGGAGACCCAGTACTTC.

Only one count was recorded for this clone. The J gene is TRBJ2-1, the V gene TRBV5-8; 8 bases are shared with TRBD1. Germline V gene lookup returns CDR1 SGHTS and CDR2 YDEGEE. With 2 bases clipped from V and 3 bases from J, the junction kept 10 bases outside the gene matches. The CDR3 is 17 amino acids. In nucleotides, the CDR3 is TGTGCCAGCAGCTTACTCTCCGGGACAGGCTTCTACAATGAGCAGTTCTTC. It encodes CASSLLSGTGFYNEQFF.

The chain joins TRBV21-1 to TRBJ1-1; no DNA check was done on the table's D call, TRBD1. TRBV21-1 is described as a pseudogene. The CDR3 has 15 amino acids. CDR3 in amino acids: CASSQQGFRDTEAFF. As DNA, the CDR3 is TGTGCCAGCAGCCAACAGGGGTTTAGGGACACTGAAGCTTTCTTT.

Details on this clone: In the same sample, other DNA sequences code for this CDR3. The chain combines TRBV5-1 with TRBJ1-2, with D perhaps matching TRBD1 (5 bases). Germline V gene data show CDR1 as SGHRS and CDR2 as YFSETQ. V lost 0 bases and J lost 4, with 7 bases in between. The CDR3 is 13 amino acids. The CDR3 DNA is TGCGCCAGCAGCTTGGGACAGAGCTATGGCTACACCTTC. It yields the protein CASSLGQSYGYTF.

V usage is TRBV4-2 and J usage is TRBJ1-4; 9 bases are shared with TRBD1. The CDR3 runs to 15 residues. CDR1 LGHNA and CDR2 YNFKEQ come from the germline V gene. The V gene end was trimmed by 2 bases and the J gene end by 8 bases; junction bases not matched to a gene: 6. The CDR3 nucleotides read TGTGCCAGCAGCCAAACCGGGACAGGGAGGGAAAAACTGTTTTTT. Protein product: CASSQTGTGREKLFF.

The chain employs TRBV10-3 and TRBJ1-3; D gene unclear. CDR1 and CDR2 from the germline V gene are ENHRY and SYGVKD. The length of the CDR3 is 12 residues. Trimming shortened V by 3 bases and J by 3 bases, and 3 bases separated the two germline ends. Written as DNA, the CDR3 is TGTGCCATCAGTGAAGGTGGAAACACCATATATTTT. Its translation: CAISEGGNTIYF.

This clone appeared a single time. The chain is built from TRBV19 and TRBJ1-3, with D tentatively TRBD1 (5 bases). Germline assignment: CDR1 LNHDA and CDR2 SQIVND (reference sequence). V lost 8 bases, J lost 2 bases, and 19 bases lay in between. CDR3 size: 16 residues. CDR3 amino acids: CASQPGWGTTGNTIYF. The CDR3 nucleotides are TGTGCCAGTCAACCGGGTTGGGGCACAACTGGAAACACCATATATTTT.

CDR3 amino acids: CASSDITGPYEQYF. As DNA, the CDR3 is TGTGCCAGCAGTGATATAACAGGCCCCTACGAGCAGTACTTC. The genes are TRBV6-4 and TRBJ2-7; D perhaps matches TRBD1 (5 bases). V shed 3 bases and J shed 2 bases, with 11 bases lying between them. This CDR3 is 14 amino acids long. In germline, CDR1 is MRHNA, CDR2 SNTAGT.

The chain links TRBV10-1 to TRBJ2-4; 8 bases align to TRBD1. Germline V gene data show CDR1 as WNHNN and CDR2 as SYGVQD (reference sequence). CDR3 length: 13 residues. With 8 bases clipped from V and 8 bases from J, the junction kept 8 bases outside the gene matches. The CDR3 sequence is CASEDRERHIQYF. CDR3 DNA: TGCGCCAGCGAGGACAGGGAAAGGCACATTCAGTACTTC.

The chain has TRBV5-4 and TRBJ2-4; 7 positions agree with TRBD2. This CDR3 is 18 amino acids long. Germline CDR1 and CDR2: SGHNT and YYREEE (reference sequence). Trimming at V came to 5 bases and at J to 0 bases, leaving 14 bases not matched to a gene. The DNA for the CDR3 is TGTGCCAGCAGTCTCGGGGGGACCATTTCGGGAGCCAAAAACATTCAGTACTTC. It yields the protein CASSLGGTISGAKNIQYF.

The rearrangement joins TRBV7-8 to TRBJ2-3; D unresolved. With 4 bases removed from V and 5 bases from J, the gap between germline ends came to 7 bases. Germline CDR1 and CDR2: SGHVS and FQNEAQ. The length of the CDR3 is 12 residues. The CDR3 region is CASSWTGDTQYF. The CDR3 region has the DNA TGTGCCAGCAGCTGGACGGGAGATACGCAGTATTTT.

The chain is built from TRBV28 and TRBJ2-7, with unresolved D. Germline-derived CDR1 and CDR2 are MDHEN and SYDVKM. V was clipped by 1 base and J by 4 bases, with 14 bases between them. This CDR3 region has 15 residues. The CDR3 nucleotides are TGTGCCAGCAGTTTATTGAGAGCCCAAAATTACGAGCAGTACTTC. Amino acids: CASSLLRAQNYEQYF.

This clone was detected once. The chain couples TRBV10-2 to TRBJ2-7, with 10 bases aligning to TRBD1. The length of the CDR3 is 14 residues. V was clipped by 5 bases and J by 2 bases; unmatched bases: 3. Germline V gene sequence: CDR1 WSHSY, CDR2 SAAADI. The CDR3 region has the DNA TGCGCCAGCAGTCGGGGACAGGGGCCCTACGAGCAGTACTTC. Its translation: CASSRGQGPYEQYF.

V and J are TRBV10-2 and TRBJ2-7, with 10 bases fitting TRBD1. The CDR3 has 15 residues. Per the germline V gene, CDR1 is WSHSY and CDR2 is SAAADI. J gave up 3 bases and V 4 bases, and 6 bases lay outside the gene matches. CDR3 nucleotide sequence: TGCGCCAGCAGTGTGACGGGACAGGGGAACTACGAGCAGTACTTC. Its translation: CASSVTGQGNYEQYF.

The gene calls are TRBV5-1 and TRBJ2-7, with 10 bases identical to TRBD2. The V segment lost 0 bases and the J segment 2 bases; nucleotides outside the gene matches: 2. CDR1 and CDR2 (germline): SGHRS, YFSETQ. This CDR3 region has 15 residues. The CDR3 sequence is CASSLDGTSAYEQYF. The CDR3, as DNA: TGCGCCAGCAGCTTGGATGGGACTAGCGCCTACGAGCAGTACTTC.

The gene calls are TRBV29-1 and TRBJ1-1; no definite D call. The CDR3 is made up of 9 amino acids. Germline CDR1 is SQVTM and CDR2 is ANQGSEA. The CDR3 coding sequence is TGCAGGGCGGACACTGAAGCTTTCTTT. The encoded protein is CRADTEAFF.

The V gene is TRBV7-9, the J gene TRBJ1-4, with 7 bases matching TRBD1. Germline V gene lookup returns CDR1 SEHNR and CDR2 FQNEAQ (reference sequence). V shed 6 bases and J 5 bases; nucleotides not matched to a gene: 9. This CDR3 contains 15 residues. CDR3 residues: CASRYGTEPNEKLFF. CDR3 coding DNA: TGTGCCAGCAGGTACGGGACAGAACCAAATGAAAAACTGTTTTTT.

The gene calls are TRBV6-1 and TRBJ1-5; D ambiguous. This CDR3 comprises 14 residues. Trimming took off 2 bases at V and 15 bases at J, with 20 bases between the two ends. Germline values: CDR1 MNHNS, CDR2 SASEGT. In DNA, the CDR3 is TGTGCCAGCAGTGAATCAAGTATTGATTCCCGGGGGCATTTT. This translates into CASSESSIDSRGHF.

This sequence joins TRBV5-1 and TRBJ1-1; D remains ambiguous. The CDR3 sequence is 14 residues long. The ends were cut back, 0 bases at V and 0 bases at J, with 6 bases in the middle. From germline, CDR1 is SGHRS and CDR2 YFSETQ. The CDR3 is CASSLEAVNTEAFF. CDR3 coding DNA: TGCGCCAGCAGCTTGGAAGCAGTGAACACTGAAGCTTTCTTT.

CDR3 protein: CASSPGTRGYQETQYF. The CDR3 DNA is TGTGCCAGCAGCCCTGGGACTAGGGGGTACCAAGAGACCCAGTACTTC. This chain joins TRBV28 and TRBJ2-5, with 8 bases that match TRBD2. The CDR3 runs to 16 residues. Germline V gene sequence: CDR1 MDHEN, CDR2 SYDVKM. The V and J ends lost 6 bases and 0 bases, in that order; junction bases with no gene match: 9.

This clone is a singleton in its sample. The chain employs TRBV7-3 and TRBJ2-3; 11 nucleotides match TRBD2. CDR1 is SGHTA, CDR2 FQGTGA, per germline. V trimming: 5 bases; J trimming: 6 bases; junction bases outside the gene matches: 13. This CDR3 is 17 amino acids long. CDR3 sequence reads: CASSAYLAGGPSDTQYF. The CDR3 nucleotides read TGTGCCAGCAGCGCCTACCTAGCGGGAGGCCCCAGTGATACGCAGTATTTT. The variable domain in full, completed from reference TRBV7-3 and TRBJ2-3, reads GAGVSQTPSNKVTEKGKYVELRCDPISGHTALYWYRQSLGQGPEFLIYFQGTGAADDSGLPNDRFFAVRPEGSVSTLKIQRTERGDSAVYLCASSAYLAGGPSDTQYFGPGTRLTVL.

This rearrangement joins TRBV12-5 to TRBJ2-1; 12 nucleotides match TRBD2. There are 19 residues in the CDR3. Germline V gene data show CDR1 as LGHNT and CDR2 as FRNRAP. J gave up 8 bases and V 0 bases, and 14 bases lay outside the gene matches. For the CDR3, the DNA is TGTGCTAGTGGTTTGGTTAGGCTAGCGGGAGGGCGGTATATCGATGAGCAGTTCTTC. Protein product: CASGLVRLAGGRYIDEQFF.

On this clone itself: This specimen includes other DNA sequences encoding the same CDR3. This chain uses TRBV5-1 with TRBJ2-7; D gene ambiguous. Germline V gives CDR1 SGHRS, CDR2 YFSETQ. CDR3 length: 14 amino acids. Trimming removed 0 bases from V and 0 bases from J, with 7 bases in between. CDR3 region: CASSLGRSSYEQYF. CDR3 DNA sequence: TGCGCCAGCAGCTTGGGTCGGAGCTCCTACGAGCAGTACTTC.

This clone appeared once. The J gene is TRBJ2-4, the V gene TRBV5-6; the D gene is possibly TRBD2 (5 bases). The CDR3 spans 13 residues. The V gene lost 0 bases and the J gene lost 7 bases, with 8 bases spanning the gap. Germline V gene data show CDR1 as SGHDT and CDR2 as YYEEEE. The CDR3 region has the DNA TGTGCCAGCAGCTTGGCCGGCGGGAACATTCAGTACTTC. Translated: CASSLAGGNIQYF.

The chain employs TRBV27 and TRBJ2-1; 12 bases line up with TRBD2. The V and J ends lost 2 bases and 2 bases, in that order; junction bases with no gene match: 1. Germline V gene data show CDR1 as MNHEY and CDR2 as SMNVEV (reference sequence). The CDR3 is 16 residues long. The CDR3 reads CASSLGLAGTYNEQFF. DNA for the CDR3: TGTGCCAGCAGTTTAGGACTAGCGGGAACCTACAATGAGCAGTTCTTC.

The chain combines TRBV23-1 with TRBJ2-7; D may be TRBD2 (6 bases). TRBV23-1 carries the ORF label, with uncertain function. The V end lost 3 bases, the J end lost 3 bases, and 18 bases lay between the germline ends. CDR3 length equals 16 residues. Here the CDR3 DNA reads TGCGCCAGCAGTCACCAAAGCGGCGGGATGAGCTACGAGCAGTACTTC. This gives the protein CASSHQSGGMSYEQYF.